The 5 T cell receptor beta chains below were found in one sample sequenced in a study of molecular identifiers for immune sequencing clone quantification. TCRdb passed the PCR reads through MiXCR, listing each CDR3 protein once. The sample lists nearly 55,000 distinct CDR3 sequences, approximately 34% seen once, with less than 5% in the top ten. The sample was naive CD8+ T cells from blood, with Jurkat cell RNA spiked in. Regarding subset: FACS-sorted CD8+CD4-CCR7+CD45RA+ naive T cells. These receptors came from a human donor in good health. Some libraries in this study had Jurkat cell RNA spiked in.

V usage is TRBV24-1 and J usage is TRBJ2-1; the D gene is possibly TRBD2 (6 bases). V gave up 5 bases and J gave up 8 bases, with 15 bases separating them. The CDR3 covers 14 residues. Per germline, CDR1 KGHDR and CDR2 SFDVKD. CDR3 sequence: CATSGVWQRDEQFF. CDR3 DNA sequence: TGTGCCACCAGTGGGGTGTGGCAGCGGGATGAGCAGTTCTTC.

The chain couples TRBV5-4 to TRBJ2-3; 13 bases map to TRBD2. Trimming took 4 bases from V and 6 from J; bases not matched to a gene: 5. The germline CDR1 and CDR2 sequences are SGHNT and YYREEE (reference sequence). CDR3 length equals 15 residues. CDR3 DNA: TGTGCCAGCAGCCAACTAGCGGGAGGGCGGGATACGCAGTATTTT. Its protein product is CASSQLAGGRDTQYF.

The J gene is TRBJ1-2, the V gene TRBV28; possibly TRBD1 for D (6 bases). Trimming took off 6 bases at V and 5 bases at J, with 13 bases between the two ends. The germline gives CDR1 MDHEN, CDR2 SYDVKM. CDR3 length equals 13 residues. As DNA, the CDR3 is TGTGCCAGCAGAGCCGGGACACAGTATGGCTACACCTTC. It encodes CASRAGTQYGYTF.

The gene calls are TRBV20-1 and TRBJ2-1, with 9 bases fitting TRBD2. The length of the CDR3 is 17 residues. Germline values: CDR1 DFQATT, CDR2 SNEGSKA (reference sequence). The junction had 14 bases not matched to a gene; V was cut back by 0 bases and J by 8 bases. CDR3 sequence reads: CSARDLGGVAGEDEQFF. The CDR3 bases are TGCAGTGCTAGAGATCTGGGCGGGGTAGCGGGAGAGGATGAGCAGTTCTTC.

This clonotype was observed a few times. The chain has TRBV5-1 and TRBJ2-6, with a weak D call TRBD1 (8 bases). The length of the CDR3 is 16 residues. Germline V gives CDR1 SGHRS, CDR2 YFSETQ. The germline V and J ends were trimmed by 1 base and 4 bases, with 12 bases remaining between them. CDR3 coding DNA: TGCGCCAGCAGCTTGACAGGGGGGGTCGGGGCCAACGTCCTGACTTTC. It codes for CASSLTGGVGANVLTF.